This TCR beta chain was found in a study of blood T cell repertoires in COVID-19. Background on the study: Spain, Italy and the United States supplied samples that represented acute and convalescent COVID-19.

V dropped 2 bases and J dropped 3; count of bases not matched to a gene: 12. The CDR3 consists of 18 residues. Germline-derived CDR1 and CDR2 are ENHRY and SYGVKD. Produced via immunoSEQ multiplex PCR; TCRdb's table is partial and in-frame only. Among tens of thousands of clones listed, approximately 86% were seen once. The source of this sequence is an elderly woman in a cohort sampled during active or convalescent COVID-19. The gene calls are TRBV10-3 and TRBJ1-2; 10 bases line up with TRBD1. Sample: peripheral blood. CDR3 DNA sequence: TGTGCCATCAGTGAGGCGGGGACAGGGGCTACAGGGGACTATGGCTACACCTTC. This codes for CAISEAGTGATGDYGYTF.